Following are 8 T cell receptor beta chains from one sample sequenced in a study of blood T cell repertoires in COVID-19. Profiled with immunoSEQ multiplex PCR; TCRdb holds only in-frame clones, not every one. The repertoire has roughly 250,000 clones, about 87% of them found once; the top ten carry approximately 4%. Sequencing was performed on peripheral blood. All receptors come from a middle-aged woman with acute or convalescent COVID-19.

The rearrangement links TRBV19 to TRBJ1-6; 7 positions agree with TRBD1. After removal of 3 bases from V and 7 bases from J, the junction contained 6 bases not matched to a gene. The CDR3 consists of 15 residues. Germline V gene sequence: CDR1 LNHDA, CDR2 SQIVND (reference sequence). The CDR3 DNA sequence: TGTGCCAGTAGTATCGGACAGGCTGGGAATTCACCCCTCCACTTT. Protein product: CASSIGQAGNSPLHF.

This rearrangement joins TRBV19 to TRBJ1-5; weak D call: TRBD1 (5 bases). From germline, CDR1 is LNHDA and CDR2 SQIVND (reference sequence). This CDR3 region has 13 residues. Trimming stripped 7 bases from V and 6 bases from J, with 13 bases between. The CDR3 DNA reads as TGTGCCAGTACCTTAGGGGTCGGTCAGCCCCAGCATTTT. Its translation is CASTLGVGQPQHF.

V gene TRBV6-1 combines with J gene TRBJ1-4; 9 nucleotides match TRBD1. Germline loops: CDR1 MNHNS, CDR2 SASEGT. The trim removed 2 bases at V and 3 bases at J, leaving 7 bases unmatched. This CDR3 comprises 17 residues. The CDR3, as DNA: TGTGCCAGCAGTGAATCTACAGGGGGCTTAGCTAATGAAAAACTGTTTTTT. Amino acid sequence: CASSESTGGLANEKLFF.

The rearrangement joins TRBV2 to TRBJ1-1, with D unresolved. Germline-derived CDR1 and CDR2 are SNHLY and FYNNEI. The CDR3 covers 10 residues. Trimming took off 8 bases at V and 3 bases at J, with 4 bases between the two ends. CDR3 DNA sequence: TGTGCCAGCCGGGACACTGAAGCTTTCTTT. It is translated as CASRDTEAFF. The full variable domain, with the rest looked up from reference TRBV2 and TRBJ1-1, is EPEVTQTPSHQVTQMGQEVILRCVPISNHLYFYWYRQILGQKVEFLVSFYNNEISEKSEIFDDQFSVERPDGSNFTLKIRSTKLEDSAMYFCASRDTEAFFGQGTRLTVV.

This clone has a single count. The V call is TRBV27, the J call TRBJ1-5; TRBD1 agrees at 7 bases. The V segment lost 5 bases and the J segment 2 bases; nucleotides outside the gene matches: 9. Per the germline V gene, CDR1 is MNHEY and CDR2 is SMNVEV (reference sequence). The CDR3 runs to 16 residues. The CDR3 loop reads CASSPRQGQGNQPQHF. The DNA for the CDR3 is TGTGCCAGCAGTCCGCGACAGGGTCAGGGCAATCAGCCCCAGCATTTT.

The V gene is TRBV19, the J gene TRBJ1-1; D remains unclear. Germline V CDR1 and CDR2: LNHDA, SQIVND (reference sequence). The CDR3 length is 15 residues. The V end lost 1 base, the J end lost 0 bases, and 9 bases lay between the germline ends. The CDR3 nucleotides read TGTGCCAGTAGTATAGGGGCAGTTCTGAACACTGAAGCTTTCTTT. Its protein product is CASSIGAVLNTEAFF. Full variable domain (outside the CDR3, taken from reference TRBV19 and TRBJ1-1): DGGITQSPKYLFRKEGQNVTLSCEQNLNHDAMYWYRQDPGQGLRLIYYSQIVNDFQKGDIAEGYSVSREKKESFPLTVTSAQKNPTAFYLCASSIGAVLNTEAFFGQGTRLTVV.

The CDR3 region is CASSQQYTRGNEQFF. In nucleotides, the CDR3 is TGCGCCAGCAGCCAACAATACACAAGGGGCAATGAGCAGTTCTTC. The chain couples TRBV4-1 to TRBJ2-1, with a weak D call TRBD1 (5 bases). In germline, CDR1 is MGHRA, CDR2 YSYEKL. The CDR3 loop spans 15 amino acids. Trimming left V 2 bases short and J 6 bases short, with 14 bases between.

J is TRBJ2-1 and V is TRBV27, with no clear D. V lost 0 bases and J lost 6, with 9 bases in between. This CDR3 has 14 amino acids. CDR1 is MNHEY and CDR2 is SMNVEV in the germline V gene (reference sequence). CDR3 nucleotide sequence: TGTGCCAGCAGTTTATCTGCACTACTCAATGAGCAGTTCTTC. Translating gives CASSLSALLNEQFF.